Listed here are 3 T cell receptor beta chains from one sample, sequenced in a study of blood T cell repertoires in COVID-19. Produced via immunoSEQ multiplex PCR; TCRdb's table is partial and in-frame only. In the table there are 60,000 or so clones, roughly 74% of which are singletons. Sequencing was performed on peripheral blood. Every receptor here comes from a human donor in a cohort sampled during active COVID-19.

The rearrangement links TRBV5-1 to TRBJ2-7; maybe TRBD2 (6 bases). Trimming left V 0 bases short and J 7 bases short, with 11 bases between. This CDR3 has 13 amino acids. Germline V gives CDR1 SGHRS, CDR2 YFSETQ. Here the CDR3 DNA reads TGCGCCAGCAGCTTGGTAGCGGCGATGGAGCAGTACTTC. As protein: CASSLVAAMEQYF.

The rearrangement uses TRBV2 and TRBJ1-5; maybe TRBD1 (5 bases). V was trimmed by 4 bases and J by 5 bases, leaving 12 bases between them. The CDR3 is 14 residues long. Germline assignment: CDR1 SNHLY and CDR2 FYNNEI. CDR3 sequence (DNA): TGTGCCAGCAGTGGCAGGGTAAGGGATCAGCCCCAGCATTTT. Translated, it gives CASSGRVRDQPQHF.

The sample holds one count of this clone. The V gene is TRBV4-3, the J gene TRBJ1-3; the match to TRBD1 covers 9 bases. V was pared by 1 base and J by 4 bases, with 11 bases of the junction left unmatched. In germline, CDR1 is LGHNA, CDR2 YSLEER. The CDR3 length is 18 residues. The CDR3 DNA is TGCGCCAGCAGCCAAGGGAGGGGGGGGACAGGGCCGGGAAACACCATATATTTT. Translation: CASSQGRGGTGPGNTIYF.